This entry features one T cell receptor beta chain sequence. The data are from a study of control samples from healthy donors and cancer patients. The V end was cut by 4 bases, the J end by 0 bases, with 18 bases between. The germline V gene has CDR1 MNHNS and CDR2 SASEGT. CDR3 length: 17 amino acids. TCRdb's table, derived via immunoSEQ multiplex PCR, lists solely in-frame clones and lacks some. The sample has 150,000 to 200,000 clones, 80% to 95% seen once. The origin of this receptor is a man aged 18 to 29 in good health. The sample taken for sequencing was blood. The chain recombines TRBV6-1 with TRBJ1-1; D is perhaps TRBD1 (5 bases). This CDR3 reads CASSGGRGGLMNTEAFF. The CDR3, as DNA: TGTGCCAGCAGTGGGGGACGCGGGGGACTCATGAACACTGAAGCTTTCTTT.